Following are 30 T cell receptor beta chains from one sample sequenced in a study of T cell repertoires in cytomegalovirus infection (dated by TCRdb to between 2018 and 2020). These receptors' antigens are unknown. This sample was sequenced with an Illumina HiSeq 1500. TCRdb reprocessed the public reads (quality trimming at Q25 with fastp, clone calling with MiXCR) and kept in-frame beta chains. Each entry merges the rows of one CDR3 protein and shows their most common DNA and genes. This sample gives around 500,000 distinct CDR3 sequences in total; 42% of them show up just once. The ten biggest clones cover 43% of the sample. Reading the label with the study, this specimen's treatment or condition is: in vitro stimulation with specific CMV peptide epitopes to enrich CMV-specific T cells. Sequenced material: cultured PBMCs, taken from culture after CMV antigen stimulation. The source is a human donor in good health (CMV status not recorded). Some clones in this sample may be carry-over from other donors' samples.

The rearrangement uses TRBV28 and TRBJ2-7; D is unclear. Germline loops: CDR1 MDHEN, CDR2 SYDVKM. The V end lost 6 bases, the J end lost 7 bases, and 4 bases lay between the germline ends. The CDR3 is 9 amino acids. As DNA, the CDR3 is TGTGCCAGCAGGGGAGAGCAGTACTTC. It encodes CASRGEQYF.

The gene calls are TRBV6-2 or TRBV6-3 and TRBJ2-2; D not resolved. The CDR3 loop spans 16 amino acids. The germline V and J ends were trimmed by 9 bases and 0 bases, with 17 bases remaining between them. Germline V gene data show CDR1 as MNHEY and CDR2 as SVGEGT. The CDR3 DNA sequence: TGTGCCAGTACTCCCTATGGGGTATCGAACACCGGGGAGCTGTTTTTT. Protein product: CASTPYGVSNTGELFF.

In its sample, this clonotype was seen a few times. In nucleotides, the CDR3 is TGTGCCAGCAGCACCTCGGGACTAGCGGGAGATACGCAGTATTTT. Translated: CASSTSGLAGDTQYF. The rearrangement uses TRBV9 and TRBJ2-3, with 12 bases that match TRBD2. Trimming took 4 bases from V and 5 from J; bases not matched to a gene: 5. Germline V gene sequence: CDR1 SGDLS, CDR2 YYNGEE. The CDR3 length is 15 residues.

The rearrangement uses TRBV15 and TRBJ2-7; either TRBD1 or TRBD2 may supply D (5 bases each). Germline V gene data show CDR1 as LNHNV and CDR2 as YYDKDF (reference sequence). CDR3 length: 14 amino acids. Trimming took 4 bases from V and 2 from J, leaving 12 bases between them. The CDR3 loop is CATSNKGSAYEQYF. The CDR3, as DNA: TGTGCCACCAGCAACAAGGGGAGCGCCTACGAGCAGTACTTC.

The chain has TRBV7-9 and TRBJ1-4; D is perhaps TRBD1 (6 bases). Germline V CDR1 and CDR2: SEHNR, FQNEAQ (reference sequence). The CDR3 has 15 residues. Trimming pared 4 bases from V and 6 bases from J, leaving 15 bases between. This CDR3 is CASSSQGRQDEKLFF. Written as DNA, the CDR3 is TGTGCCAGCAGCTCCCAGGGGAGACAGGATGAAAAACTGTTTTTT.

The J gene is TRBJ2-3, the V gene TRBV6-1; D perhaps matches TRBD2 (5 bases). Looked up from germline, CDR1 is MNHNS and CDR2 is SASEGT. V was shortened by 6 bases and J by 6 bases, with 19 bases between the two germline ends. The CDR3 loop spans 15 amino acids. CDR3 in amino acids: CASRPSVGAQDTQYF. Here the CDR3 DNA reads TGTGCCAGCAGACCCTCGGTGGGAGCCCAGGATACGCAGTATTTT.

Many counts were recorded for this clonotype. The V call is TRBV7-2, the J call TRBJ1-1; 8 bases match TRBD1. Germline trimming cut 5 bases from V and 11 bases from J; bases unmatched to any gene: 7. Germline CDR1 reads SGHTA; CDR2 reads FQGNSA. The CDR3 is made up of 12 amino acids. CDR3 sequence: CASSRDRGGAFF. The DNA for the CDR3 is TGTGCCAGCAGCAGAGACAGGGGAGGCGCTTTCTTT.

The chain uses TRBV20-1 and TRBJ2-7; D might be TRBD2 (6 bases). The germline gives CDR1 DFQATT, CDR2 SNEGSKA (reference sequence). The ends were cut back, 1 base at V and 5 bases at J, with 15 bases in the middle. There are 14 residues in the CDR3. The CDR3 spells CSARVEGTRNEQYF. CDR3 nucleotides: TGCAGTGCTAGAGTGGAAGGGACTCGGAACGAGCAGTACTTC.

In DNA form, the CDR3 reads TGTGCCAGCAGGACAAGGAGGGAGGCATACAATGAGCAGTTCTTC. Amino acids: CASRTRREAYNEQFF. The chain couples TRBV6-2 or TRBV6-3 to TRBJ2-1, with D perhaps TRBD2 (6 bases). The CDR3 extends over 15 amino acids. The germline V gene has CDR1 MNHEY and CDR2 SVGEGT. V was trimmed by 6 bases and J by 4 bases, leaving 16 bases between them.

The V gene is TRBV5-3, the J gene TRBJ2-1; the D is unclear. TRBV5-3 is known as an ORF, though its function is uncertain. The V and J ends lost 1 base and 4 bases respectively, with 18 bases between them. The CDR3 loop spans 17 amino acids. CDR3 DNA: TGTGCCAGAAGCTTGAGGGCGGAACATATACAATACAATGAGCAGTTCTTC. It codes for CARSLRAEHIQYNEQFF.

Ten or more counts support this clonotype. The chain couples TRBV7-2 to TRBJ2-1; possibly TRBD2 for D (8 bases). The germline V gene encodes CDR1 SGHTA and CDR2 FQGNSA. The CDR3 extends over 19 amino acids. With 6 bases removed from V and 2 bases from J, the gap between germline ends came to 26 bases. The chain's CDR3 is CASRSDRVVSGAPYNEQFF. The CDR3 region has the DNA TGTGCCAGCAGATCCGACAGGGTTGTTAGCGGGGCCCCCTACAATGAGCAGTTCTTC.

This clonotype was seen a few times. CDR3 sequence reads: CSVGAYEQFF. CDR3 sequence (DNA): TGCAGCGTTGGAGCATATGAGCAGTTCTTC. This chain uses TRBV29-1 with TRBJ2-1; D is unclear. The germline CDR1 and CDR2 sequences are SQVTM and ANQGSEA. The CDR3 is 10 residues long. Trimming left V 4 bases short and J 8 bases short, with 6 bases between.

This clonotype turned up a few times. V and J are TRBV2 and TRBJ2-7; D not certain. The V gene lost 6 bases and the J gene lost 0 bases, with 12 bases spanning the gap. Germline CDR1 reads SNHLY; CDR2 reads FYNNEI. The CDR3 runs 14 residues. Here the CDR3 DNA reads TGTGCCAGCAGCGTCCCCGGGCTCTCCTACGAGCAGTACTTC. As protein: CASSVPGLSYEQYF. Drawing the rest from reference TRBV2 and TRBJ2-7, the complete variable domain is EPEVTQTPSHQVTQMGQEVILRCVPISNHLYFYWYRQILGQKVEFLVSFYNNEISEKSEIFDDQFSVERPDGSNFTLKIRSTKLEDSAMYFCASSVPGLSYEQYFGPGTRLTVT.

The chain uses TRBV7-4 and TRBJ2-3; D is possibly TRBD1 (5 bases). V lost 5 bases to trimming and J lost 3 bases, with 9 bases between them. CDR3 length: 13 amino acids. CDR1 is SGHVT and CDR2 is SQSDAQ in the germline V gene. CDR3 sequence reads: CASSRRVTDTQYF. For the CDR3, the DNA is TGTGCCAGCAGCCGCAGGGTAACAGATACGCAGTATTTT.

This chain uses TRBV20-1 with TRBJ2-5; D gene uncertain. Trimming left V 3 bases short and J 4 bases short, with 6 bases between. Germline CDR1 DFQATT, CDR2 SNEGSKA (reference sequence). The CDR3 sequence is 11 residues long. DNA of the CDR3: TGCAGTGCTAGTGGTGGAGAGACCCAGTACTTC. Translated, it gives CSASGGETQYF.

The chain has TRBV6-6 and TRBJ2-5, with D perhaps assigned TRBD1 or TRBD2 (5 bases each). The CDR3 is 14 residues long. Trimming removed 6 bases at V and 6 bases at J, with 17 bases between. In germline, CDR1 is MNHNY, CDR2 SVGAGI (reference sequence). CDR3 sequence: CASRERQFGKTQYF. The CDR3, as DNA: TGTGCCAGCAGGGAAAGACAGTTCGGGAAGACCCAGTACTTC.

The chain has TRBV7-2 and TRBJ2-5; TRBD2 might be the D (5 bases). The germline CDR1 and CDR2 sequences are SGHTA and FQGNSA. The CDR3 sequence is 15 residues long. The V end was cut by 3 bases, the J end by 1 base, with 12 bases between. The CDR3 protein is CASSFGGTSQETQYF. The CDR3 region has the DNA TGTGCCAGCAGCTTTGGAGGTACCAGCCAAGAGACCCAGTACTTC.

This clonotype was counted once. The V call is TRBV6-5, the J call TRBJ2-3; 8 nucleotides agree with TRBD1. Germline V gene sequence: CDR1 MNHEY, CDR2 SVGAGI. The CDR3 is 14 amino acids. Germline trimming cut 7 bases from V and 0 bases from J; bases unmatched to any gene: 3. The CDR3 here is CASTRTGSTDTQYF. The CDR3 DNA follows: TGTGCCAGCACCCGGACAGGGAGCACAGATACGCAGTATTTT.

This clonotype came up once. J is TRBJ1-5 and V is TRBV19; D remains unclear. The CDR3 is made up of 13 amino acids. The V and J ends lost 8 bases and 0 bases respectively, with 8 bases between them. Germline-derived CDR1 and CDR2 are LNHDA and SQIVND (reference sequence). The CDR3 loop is CASGLYSNQPQHF. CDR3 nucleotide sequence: TGTGCCAGTGGATTATATAGCAATCAGCCCCAGCATTTT.

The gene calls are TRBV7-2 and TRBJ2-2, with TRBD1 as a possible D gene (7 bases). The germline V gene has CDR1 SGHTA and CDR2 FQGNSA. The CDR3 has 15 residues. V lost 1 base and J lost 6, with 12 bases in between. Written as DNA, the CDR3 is TGTGCCAGCAGCTTAGGCACAGGGGAGGCCGGGGAGCTGTTTTTT. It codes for CASSLGTGEAGELFF.

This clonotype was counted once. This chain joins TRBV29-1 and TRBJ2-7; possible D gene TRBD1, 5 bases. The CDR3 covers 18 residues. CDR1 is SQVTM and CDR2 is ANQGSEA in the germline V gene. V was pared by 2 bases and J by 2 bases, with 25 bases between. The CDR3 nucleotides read TGCAGCGTTGAATCGCCCTTTGACGGGTCCCCAGGGACCTACGAGCAGTACTTC. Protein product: CSVESPFDGSPGTYEQYF.

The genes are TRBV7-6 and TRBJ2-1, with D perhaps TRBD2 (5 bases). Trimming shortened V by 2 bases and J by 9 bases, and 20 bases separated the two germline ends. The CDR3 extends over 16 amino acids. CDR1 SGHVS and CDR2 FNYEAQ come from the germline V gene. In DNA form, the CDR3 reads TGTGCCAGCAGCTTAAATTACGGGAATAATGGTGGTGAGCAGTTCTTC. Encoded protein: CASSLNYGNNGGEQFF.

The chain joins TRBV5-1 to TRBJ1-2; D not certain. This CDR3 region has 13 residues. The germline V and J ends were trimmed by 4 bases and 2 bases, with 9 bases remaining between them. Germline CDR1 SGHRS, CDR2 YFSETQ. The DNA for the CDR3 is TGCGCCAGCAGCGGCAGAAGCAACTATGGCTACACCTTC. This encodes CASSGRSNYGYTF.

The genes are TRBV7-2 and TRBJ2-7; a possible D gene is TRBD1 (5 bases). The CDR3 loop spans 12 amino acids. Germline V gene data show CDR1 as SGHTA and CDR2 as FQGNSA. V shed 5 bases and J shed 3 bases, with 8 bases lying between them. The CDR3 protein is CASSTDSYEQYF. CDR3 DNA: TGTGCCAGCAGCACCGACAGCTACGAGCAGTACTTC.

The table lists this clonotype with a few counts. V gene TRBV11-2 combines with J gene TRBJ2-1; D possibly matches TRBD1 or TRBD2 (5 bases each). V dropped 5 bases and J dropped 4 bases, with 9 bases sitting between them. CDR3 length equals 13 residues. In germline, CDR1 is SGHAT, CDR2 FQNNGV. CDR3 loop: CASSGGPYNEQFF. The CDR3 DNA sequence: TGTGCCAGCAGCGGGGGACCTTACAATGAGCAGTTCTTC.

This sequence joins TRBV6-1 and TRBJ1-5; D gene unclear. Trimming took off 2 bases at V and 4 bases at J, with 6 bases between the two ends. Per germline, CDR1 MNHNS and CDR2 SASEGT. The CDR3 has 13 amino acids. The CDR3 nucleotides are TGTGCCAGCAGTGAAATGGGGAATCAGCCCCAGCATTTT. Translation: CASSEMGNQPQHF.

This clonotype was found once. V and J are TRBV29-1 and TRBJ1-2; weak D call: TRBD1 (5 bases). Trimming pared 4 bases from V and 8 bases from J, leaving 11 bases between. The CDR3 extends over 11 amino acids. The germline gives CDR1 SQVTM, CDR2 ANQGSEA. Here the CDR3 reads CSVGGGWGYTF. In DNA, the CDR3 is TGCAGCGTTGGGGGCGGCTGGGGCTACACCTTC. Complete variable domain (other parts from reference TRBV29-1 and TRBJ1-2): SAVISQKPSRDICQRGTSLTIQCQVDSQVTMMFWYRQQPGQSLTLIATANQGSEATYESGFVIDKFPISRPNLTFSTLTVSNMSPEDSSIYLCSVGGGWGYTFGSGTRLTVV.

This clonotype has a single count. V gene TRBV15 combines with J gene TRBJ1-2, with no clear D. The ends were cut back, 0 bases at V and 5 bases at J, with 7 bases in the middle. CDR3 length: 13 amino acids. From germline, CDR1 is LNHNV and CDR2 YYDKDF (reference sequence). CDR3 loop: CATSRDHIYGYTF. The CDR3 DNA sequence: TGTGCCACCAGCAGAGATCACATTTATGGCTACACCTTC.

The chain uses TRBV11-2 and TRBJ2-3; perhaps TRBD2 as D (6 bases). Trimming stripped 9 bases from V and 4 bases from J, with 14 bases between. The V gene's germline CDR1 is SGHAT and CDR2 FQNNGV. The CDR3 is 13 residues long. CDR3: CARRLTSSDTQYF. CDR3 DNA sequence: TGTGCCAGAAGATTGACTAGTTCAGATACGCAGTATTTT.

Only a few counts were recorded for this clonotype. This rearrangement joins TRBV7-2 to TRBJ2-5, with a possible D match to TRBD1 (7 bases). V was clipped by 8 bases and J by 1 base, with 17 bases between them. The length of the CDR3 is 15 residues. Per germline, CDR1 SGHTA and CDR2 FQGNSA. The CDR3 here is CASGRGETRQETQYF. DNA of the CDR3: TGTGCCAGCGGCAGGGGGGAAACCCGCCAAGAGACCCAGTACTTC.